The rows below give T cell receptor beta chains drawn from one sample of a study of T cell responses to AZD1222 COVID-19 vaccine. Produced via immunoSEQ multiplex PCR; TCRdb's table is partial and in-frame only. The table includes tens of thousands of clones, 65% to 80% detected once. This specimen was peripheral blood, taken on day 0 of AZD1222 vaccination. The receptor source for this set is an adult in good health. CDR3s include the opening cysteine and the closing phenylalanine or tryptophan. D genes are given only for firm matches. Size tells how often a clone was seen (once, few, many) or the class of an expanded clone, and some rows leave it out.

j_call: TRBJ1-1; clone_size: .; v_call: TRBV6-1; d_call: .; cdr3_nt: TGTGCCAGCAGCCCCACGATTGACGGAGGAGCTTTCTTT; cdr3_aa: CASSPTIDGGAFF
j_call: TRBJ1-5; clone_size: few; v_call: TRBV19; d_call: .; cdr3_nt: TGTGCCAGTAGTATAGTGGACAATCAGCCCCAGCATTTT; cdr3_aa: CASSIVDNQPQHF
j_call: TRBJ1-2; clone_size: .; v_call: TRBV10-2; d_call: TRBD1; cdr3_nt: TGCGCCAGCAGTGGGGGGACAGCTCTCTATGGCTACACCTTC; cdr3_aa: CASSGGTALYGYTF
j_call: TRBJ2-3; clone_size: .; v_call: TRBV19; d_call: .; cdr3_nt: TGTGCCAGTAGTATGGGTGGGGGGGCCGGAGATACGCAGTATTTT; cdr3_aa: CASSMGGGAGDTQYF
j_call: TRBJ1-5; clone_size: .; v_call: TRBV7-2; d_call: TRBD1; cdr3_nt: TGTGCCAGCAGCCAAGGGACAGGGTATCAGCCCCAGCATTTT; cdr3_aa: CASSQGTGYQPQHF
j_call: TRBJ2-1; clone_size: .; v_call: TRBV5-8; d_call: TRBD2; cdr3_nt: TGTGCCAGCAGCTTGGCCCTATCTCCGGGACTAGCGGGAAATGAGCAGTTCTTC; cdr3_aa: CASSLALSPGLAGNEQFF
j_call: TRBJ1-3; clone_size: .; v_call: TRBV13; d_call: .; cdr3_nt: TGTGCCAGCAGCCTTAGGACGGGCTGGGGAAACACCATATATTTT; cdr3_aa: CASSLRTGWGNTIYF
j_call: TRBJ1-1; clone_size: .; v_call: TRBV3-1/TRBV3-2; d_call: TRBD1; cdr3_nt: TGTGCCAGCAGCCAGGGTACAGGGGGCACCCTAGGTACTGAAGCTTTCTTT; cdr3_aa: CASSQGTGGTLGTEAFF
j_call: TRBJ2-7; clone_size: once; v_call: TRBV27; d_call: .; cdr3_nt: TGTGCCAGCACTAAAAAGGTTGGGGGCTCCTACGAGCAGTACTTC; cdr3_aa: CASTKKVGGSYEQYF
j_call: TRBJ2-1; clone_size: .; v_call: TRBV4-2; d_call: TRBD2; cdr3_nt: TGTGCCAGCAGCCAAGCGACTAGCACCCTGGAAGGGGAGCAGTTCTTC; cdr3_aa: CASSQATSTLEGEQFF
j_call: TRBJ2-3; clone_size: .; v_call: TRBV28; d_call: TRBD2; cdr3_nt: TGTGCCAGCAGTTTAGGGACTAGCGGATACACAGATACGCAGTATTTT; cdr3_aa: CASSLGTSGYTDTQYF
j_call: TRBJ2-6; clone_size: .; v_call: TRBV19; d_call: .; cdr3_nt: TGTGCCAGTAATCCGACATTCCACTCTGGGGCCAACGTCCTGACTTTC; cdr3_aa: CASNPTFHSGANVLTF
j_call: TRBJ2-1; clone_size: .; v_call: TRBV15; d_call: .; cdr3_nt: TGTGCCACTTTGGCAGGCTCCAGCAATGAGCAGTTCTTC; cdr3_aa: CATLAGSSNEQFF
j_call: TRBJ1-5; clone_size: .; v_call: TRBV10-2; d_call: TRBD1; cdr3_nt: TGCGCCAGCAGACAGGGGGCTAAGGATCAGCCCCAGCATTTT; cdr3_aa: CASRQGAKDQPQHF
j_call: TRBJ1-6; clone_size: .; v_call: TRBV11-2; d_call: TRBD1; cdr3_nt: TGTGCCAGCAGCTTAGGGGGTCGACAGGGCTCTAATTCACCCCTCCACTTT; cdr3_aa: CASSLGGRQGSNSPLHF
j_call: TRBJ1-1; clone_size: .; v_call: TRBV19; d_call: TRBD1; cdr3_nt: TGTGCCAGTAGTTCCGGACAGGGGTCGATGAACACTGAAGCTTTCTTT; cdr3_aa: CASSSGQGSMNTEAFF
j_call: TRBJ1-2; clone_size: .; v_call: TRBV5-1; d_call: .; cdr3_nt: TGCGCCAGCAGCTTTATCGGGGGGCAAGGCTACACCTTC; cdr3_aa: CASSFIGGQGYTF
j_call: TRBJ1-2; clone_size: .; v_call: TRBV12-3/TRBV12-4; d_call: TRBD1; cdr3_nt: TGTGCCAGCCAGGGGGATGGCTACACCTTC; cdr3_aa: CASQGDGYTF
j_call: TRBJ1-5; clone_size: .; v_call: TRBV5-5; d_call: TRBD1; cdr3_nt: TGTGCCAGCAGCACGGGTGGGAACAGGGGGCGTAATGACAATCAGCCCCAGCATTTT; cdr3_aa: CASSTGGNRGRNDNQPQHF
j_call: TRBJ2-1; clone_size: .; v_call: TRBV7-2; d_call: .; cdr3_nt: TGTGCCAGCAGCCCCCAGGGGGGGGTCTACAATGAGCAGTTCTTC; cdr3_aa: CASSPQGGVYNEQFF
j_call: TRBJ2-1; clone_size: .; v_call: TRBV12-3/TRBV12-4; d_call: .; cdr3_nt: TGTGCCACCCAGGGGGGGCAGTTCTTC; cdr3_aa: CATQGGQFF
j_call: TRBJ1-2; clone_size: .; v_call: TRBV7-2; d_call: .; cdr3_nt: TGTGCCAGCAGCAGGGGTGGAGTTGAGGATGGCTACACCTTC; cdr3_aa: CASSRGGVEDGYTF
j_call: TRBJ1-2; clone_size: once; v_call: TRBV7-9; d_call: .; cdr3_nt: TGTGCCAGCAGCTTAGAAGGAGGGCCTGGGTATGGCTACACCTTC; cdr3_aa: CASSLEGGPGYGYTF
j_call: TRBJ1-6; clone_size: .; v_call: TRBV2; d_call: TRBD1; cdr3_nt: TGTGCCAACGGACAGGGGGACTCGGATTCACCCCTCCACTTT; cdr3_aa: CANGQGDSDSPLHF
j_call: TRBJ1-3; clone_size: .; v_call: TRBV5-5; d_call: .; cdr3_nt: TGTGCCAGCAGCTTGAGCGTCAGGTCTGGAAACACCATATATTTT; cdr3_aa: CASSLSVRSGNTIYF
j_call: TRBJ1-6; clone_size: .; v_call: TRBV10-2; d_call: .; cdr3_nt: TGCGCCAGCAAATCCTTGAGCTCCTATAATTCACCCCTCCACTTT; cdr3_aa: CASKSLSSYNSPLHF
j_call: TRBJ1-1; clone_size: .; v_call: TRBV7-9; d_call: TRBD1; cdr3_nt: TGTGCCAGCAGCTTAGAGGGGGCAGTCACTGAAGCTTTCTTT; cdr3_aa: CASSLEGAVTEAFF
j_call: TRBJ2-5; clone_size: .; v_call: TRBV4-2; d_call: TRBD2; cdr3_nt: TGTGCCAGCAGCCCCCGGGCGGGAGGGCCGTGGGAGACCCAGTACTTC; cdr3_aa: CASSPRAGGPWETQYF
j_call: TRBJ2-5; clone_size: .; v_call: TRBV27; d_call: TRBD2; cdr3_nt: TGTGCCAGCAGTCCCCGTATAGCGGGAGTTGAGACCCAGTACTTC; cdr3_aa: CASSPRIAGVETQYF
j_call: TRBJ2-1; clone_size: .; v_call: TRBV6-5; d_call: TRBD1; cdr3_nt: TGTGCCAGCAAACCAACCGGGACAGGATACAATGAGCAGTTCTTC; cdr3_aa: CASKPTGTGYNEQFF
j_call: TRBJ1-5; clone_size: .; v_call: TRBV2; d_call: .; cdr3_nt: TGTGCCAGCAGTGAAATGGCAGGGGACAATCAGCCCCAGCATTTT; cdr3_aa: CASSEMAGDNQPQHF
j_call: TRBJ1-5; clone_size: once; v_call: TRBV28; d_call: .; cdr3_nt: TGTGCCAGCAGTTTAGGGCAGGGATATCGCCAGCCCCAGCATTTT; cdr3_aa: CASSLGQGYRQPQHF
j_call: TRBJ2-2; clone_size: .; v_call: TRBV7-3; d_call: .; cdr3_nt: TGTGCCAGCAGCTTCTTGCCAGGGCTAAACACCGGGGAGCTGTTTTTT; cdr3_aa: CASSFLPGLNTGELFF
j_call: TRBJ1-2; clone_size: once; v_call: TRBV7-2; d_call: .; cdr3_nt: TGTGCCAGCAGCTTTTCCCCAGGGAGGAGGGCTAACTATGGCTACACCTTC; cdr3_aa: CASSFSPGRRANYGYTF
j_call: TRBJ2-2; clone_size: .; v_call: TRBV1; d_call: .; cdr3_nt: TGCACCAGCAGCCAAGACTTTCCGGGACTAGCGGGGGGGCTAGGCACCGGGGAGCTGTTTTTT; cdr3_aa: CTSSQDFPGLAGGLGTGELFF
j_call: TRBJ1-3; clone_size: few; v_call: TRBV4-2; d_call: .; cdr3_nt: TGTGCCAGCAGCCAAGCCATTGGAAACACCATATATTTT; cdr3_aa: CASSQAIGNTIYF
j_call: TRBJ2-7; clone_size: .; v_call: TRBV30; d_call: TRBD2; cdr3_nt: TGTGCCTGGAGTTTGCGGCGGGAGGGCCTCCCCTACGAGCAGTACTTC; cdr3_aa: CAWSLRREGLPYEQYF